Listed below are T cell receptor beta chains from one sample, sequenced in a study of OX40 agonist ivuxolimab in advanced cancers. Sequenced by immunoSEQ multiplex PCR; TCRdb stores in-frame clones only, minus some. The repertoire includes more than 65,000 clones, roughly nine tenths of them detected once, and around 0.31% sits in the top ten. Sample: CD4+ or CD8+ T cells sorted from blood, taken in a trial of the OX40 agonist ivuxolimab. The receptors here all came from an adult with an advanced solid tumor such as melanoma, head and neck, liver or kidney cancer. The CDR3 runs from the conserved cysteine through the conserved F or W. The D gene is left open where the match is weak. For some rows the clone size is stated as once, few or many, or as a class when expanded; others skip it.

size	J	V	D	DNA	CDR3
-	TRBJ2-1	TRBV19	TRBD2	TGTGCCAGTAGTTCCCCCGCAGCGGGGAGGAATGAGCAGTTCTTC	CASSSPAAGRNEQFF
-	TRBJ1-2	TRBV5-1	-	TGCGCCAGCAGCCCGGGGGTGGGGGGGAAGAACTATGGCTACACCTTC	CASSPGVGGKNYGYTF
-	TRBJ2-3	TRBV4-2	-	TGTGCCAGCAGCCCCACTCAAGAGAACCCCGCAGATACGCAGTATTTT	CASSPTQENPADTQYF
-	TRBJ1-2	TRBV2	-	TGTGCCAGCAGTGAAGTCACCGGCGCTAACTATGGCTACACCTTC	CASSEVTGANYGYTF
once	TRBJ2-3	TRBV5-4	-	TGTGCCAGCAGCTTGGTAGGGCCGGATACGCAGTATTTT	CASSLVGPDTQYF
-	TRBJ1-4	TRBV7-9	TRBD1	TGTGCCAGCAGCTATTCCGGGACAGGGATTGAAAAACTGTTTTTT	CASSYSGTGIEKLFF
-	TRBJ2-1	TRBV10-3	TRBD1	TGTGCCATAGCTCCGGACAGGGGGATCTACAATGAGCAGTTCTTC	CAIAPDRGIYNEQFF
-	TRBJ2-7	TRBV9	-	TGTGCCAGCAGCGTAGGTTCACAAAGATCCTACGAGCAGTACTTC	CASSVGSQRSYEQYF
few	TRBJ1-3	TRBV5-1	-	TGCGCCAGCAGCTTGGCAGGTTCTGGAAACACCATATATTTT	CASSLAGSGNTIYF
-	TRBJ2-1	TRBV5-1	TRBD2	TGCGCCAGCAGCTGGGACTACTCCTACAATGAGCAGTTCTTC	CASSWDYSYNEQFF
-	TRBJ2-3	TRBV9	TRBD2	TGTGCCAGCAGCGTAGCTTCAAGACTAGCGGGAGGAGCTTCTAGCACAGATACGCAGTATTTT	CASSVASRLAGGASSTDTQYF
-	TRBJ1-5	TRBV2	-	TGTGCCAGCAGTGACATCTCCGGAGTTGGCAATCAGCCCCAGCATTTT	CASSDISGVGNQPQHF
-	TRBJ2-1	TRBV4-1	TRBD2	TGCGCCAGCAGCCTCGGACTAGCGGGGGGTAATGAGCAGTTCTTC	CASSLGLAGGNEQFF
-	TRBJ2-1	TRBV2	-	TGTGCCAGCAGTTCATACAATGAGCAGTTCTTC	CASSSYNEQFF
-	TRBJ2-3	TRBV6-1	TRBD2	TGTGCCAGCAGTGGAGCGGGAAGCGGCGCAGATACGCAGTATTTT	CASSGAGSGADTQYF
-	TRBJ2-7	TRBV6-5	TRBD2	TGTGCCAGCAGTTACAGTCGACTAGCGGGAGTCGAGCAGTACTTC	CASSYSRLAGVEQYF
-	TRBJ1-1	TRBV27	TRBD1	TGTGCCAGCACTCGGAGGGGGCTGGACACTGAAGCTTTCTTT	CASTRRGLDTEAFF
-	TRBJ1-2	TRBV14	-	TGTGCCAGCGGAATTCACGGGGGTGGCTATGGCTACACCTTC	CASGIHGGGYGYTF
-	TRBJ1-5	TRBV19	-	TGTGCCAGCGACAGAGGGAATCAGCCCCAGCATTTT	CASDRGNQPQHF
-	TRBJ2-2	TRBV7-6	-	TGTGCTAGCAGCGTTGTAGCGGCCGCGAACACCGGGGAGCTGTTTTTT	CASSVVAAANTGELFF
-	TRBJ1-5	TRBV30	-	TGTGCCTGGAGTAGGGTCAATCAGCCCCAGCATTTT	CAWSRVNQPQHF
-	TRBJ1-2	TRBV6-5	-	TGTGCCAGCAGTTCCGCAGGGAGGGAAGACTATGGCTACACCTTC	CASSSAGREDYGYTF
-	TRBJ2-7	TRBV9	-	TGTGCCAGCAGCGTAGCTGCGGGACCAACCTACGAGCAGTACTTC	CASSVAAGPTYEQYF
-	TRBJ2-1	TRBV5-1	-	TGCGCCAGCAGCTTGGCGCGTAATGAGCAGTTCTTC	CASSLARNEQFF
-	TRBJ1-2	TRBV5-6	-	TGTGCCAGCAGCTTGCGGACAGCCCACCCCTATGGCTACACCTTC	CASSLRTAHPYGYTF
few	TRBJ2-7	TRBV28	TRBD1	TGTGCCAGCAGACGTCAAACAGGGGTACAGTACTTC	CASRRQTGVQYF